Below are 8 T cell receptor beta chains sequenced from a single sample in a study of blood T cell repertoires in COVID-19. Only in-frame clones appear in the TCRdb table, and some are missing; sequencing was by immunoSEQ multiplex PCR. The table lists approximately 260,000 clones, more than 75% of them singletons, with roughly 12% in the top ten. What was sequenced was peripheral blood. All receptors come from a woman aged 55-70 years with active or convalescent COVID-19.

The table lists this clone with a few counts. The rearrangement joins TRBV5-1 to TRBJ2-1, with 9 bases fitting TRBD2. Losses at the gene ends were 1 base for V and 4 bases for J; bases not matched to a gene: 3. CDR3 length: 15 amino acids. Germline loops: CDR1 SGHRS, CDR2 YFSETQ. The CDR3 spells CASSLLAGLYNEQFF. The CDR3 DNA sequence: TGCGCCAGCAGCTTGCTAGCGGGGCTTTACAATGAGCAGTTCTTC.

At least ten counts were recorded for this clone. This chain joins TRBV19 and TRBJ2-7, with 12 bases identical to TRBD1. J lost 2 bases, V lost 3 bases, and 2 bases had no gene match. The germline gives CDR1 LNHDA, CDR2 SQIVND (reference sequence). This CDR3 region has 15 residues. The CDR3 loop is CASSIGTGGTYEQYF. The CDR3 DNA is TGTGCCAGTAGTATTGGGACAGGGGGCACCTACGAGCAGTACTTC. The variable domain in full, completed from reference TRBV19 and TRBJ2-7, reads DGGITQSPKYLFRKEGQNVTLSCEQNLNHDAMYWYRQDPGQGLRLIYYSQIVNDFQKGDIAEGYSVSREKKESFPLTVTSAQKNPTAFYLCASSIGTGGTYEQYFGPGTRLTVT.

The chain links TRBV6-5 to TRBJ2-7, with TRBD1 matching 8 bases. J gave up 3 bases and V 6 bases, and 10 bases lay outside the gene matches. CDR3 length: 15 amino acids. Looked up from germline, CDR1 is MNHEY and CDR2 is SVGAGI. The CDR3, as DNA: TGTGCCAGCAGGCTGTCCGGGACAGGACACTACGAGCAGTACTTC. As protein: CASRLSGTGHYEQYF.

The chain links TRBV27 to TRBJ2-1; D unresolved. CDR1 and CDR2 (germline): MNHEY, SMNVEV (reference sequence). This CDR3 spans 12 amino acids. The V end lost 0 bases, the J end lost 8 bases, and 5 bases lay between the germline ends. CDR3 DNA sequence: TGTGCCAGCAGTTTATCCCCTTATGAGCAGTTCTTC. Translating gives CASSLSPYEQFF.

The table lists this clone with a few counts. CDR3 coding DNA: TGCGCCAGCAGCCAAGATGAGGACGGTTGGAGGGGGGGGTACAATGAGCAGTTCTTC. Amino acid sequence: CASSQDEDGWRGGYNEQFF. This rearrangement joins TRBV4-3 to TRBJ2-1, with a tentative D call TRBD2 (7 bases). This CDR3 is 19 amino acids long. Germline CDR1 reads LGHNA; CDR2 reads YSLEER. V shed 0 bases and J shed 4 bases, with 22 bases lying between them.

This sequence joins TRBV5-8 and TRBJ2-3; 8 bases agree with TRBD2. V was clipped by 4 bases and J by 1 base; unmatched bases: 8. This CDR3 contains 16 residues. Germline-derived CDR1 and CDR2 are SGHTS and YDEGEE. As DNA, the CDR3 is TGTGCCAGCAGCGCCGGGACTAGTGGGGGCACAGATACGCAGTATTTT. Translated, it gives CASSAGTSGGTDTQYF.

The CDR3: CASSNLGLAGVNINEQFF. The CDR3 region has the DNA TGTGCCAGCAGCAATTTAGGACTAGCGGGGGTCAACATTAATGAGCAGTTCTTC. J is TRBJ2-1 and V is TRBV7-2, with 13 nucleotides matching TRBD2. The CDR3 loop spans 18 amino acids. Germline V gives CDR1 SGHTA, CDR2 FQGNSA. V shed 5 bases, J shed 7 bases, and the junction held 14 bases outside the gene matches.

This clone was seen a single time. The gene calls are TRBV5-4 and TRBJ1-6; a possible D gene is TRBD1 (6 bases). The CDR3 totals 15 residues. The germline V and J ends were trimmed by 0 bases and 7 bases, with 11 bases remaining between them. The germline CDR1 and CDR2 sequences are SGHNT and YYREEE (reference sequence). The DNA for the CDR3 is TGTGCCAGCAGCTTGGGAGGACAGCGAAATTCACCCCTCCACTTT. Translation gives CASSLGGQRNSPLHF.